This T cell receptor (beta chain) was profiled in a study of CD8 T cells in ankylosing spondylitis. Study conclusions and caveats: In the blood and synovial fluid of reactive arthritis, some motif variants had been previously reported. One TCR beta motif, made up of under ten highly homologous variants, appeared characteristic of ankylosing spondylitis blood. The authors reported significant enrichment of disease-linked clones in matched ankylosing spondylitis synovial fluid.

This clonotype was seen a handful of times. The antigen is undetermined. Quantitative barcoded 5'-RACE was used to prepare TCR beta libraries. Each CDR3 protein is one row after TCRdb ran MiXCR on the 5' RACE reads. In the table there are 150,000 to 200,000 distinct CDR3 sequences, roughly 20% of which are singletons. Looked up from germline, CDR1 is MGHDK and CDR2 is SYGVNS. The V end lost 2 bases, the J end lost 5 bases, and 10 bases lay between the germline ends. The CDR3 has 15 residues. Sample: blood, either unsorted or a sorted T cell fraction (not recorded which). This chain joins TRBV25-1 and TRBJ1-6; D is uncertain. The source is a male donor between 10 and 30 years old with ankylosing spondylitis or in good health (not recorded which). As DNA, the CDR3 is TGTGCCAGCAGTGAAGACCAGTCAAATAATTCACCCCTCCACTTT. Protein sequence: CASSEDQSNNSPLHF.